The present TCR beta chain was sequenced within a study of T cell changes during pregnancy in multiple sclerosis (dated by TCRdb to the late 2010s). In the study overall: The study looked at changes in the T cell repertoire across pregnancy in women with multiple sclerosis.

Preparation of the library involved the immunoSEQ multiplex PCR assay. As stored in TCRdb, this immuneACCESS dataset retains in-frame rearrangements with V and J assigned. A fraction of the clones does not appear; measured against another copy, unresolved V genes explain less than half of the discrepancy, and the remainder lacks a known reason. The sample table lists 55,000 to 65,000 clones, 80% to 90% of them with a count of one. Roughly 0.9% of the sample is taken by the ten largest. CDR1 SGHNT and CDR2 YENEEA are derived from the germline V gene. Reading from cysteine to phenylalanine, the CDR3 counts 14 amino acids. This entry keeps only the CDR3 DNA: 42 bases, framed from base 1. Cut back by 4 bases and 2 bases, the V and J ends lie 12 bases apart. As to this clone: The antigen this receptor binds is unknown. No base-level quality is on record; no much larger clone is a single base apart.

This receptor was taken from a female donor in good health, enrolled as a control in a pregnancy study. The sample in question was peripheral blood, obtained in the first trimester of pregnancy. The chain joins TRBV11-3 to TRBJ2-7; the best D guess is TRBD1, with 6 bases matching. The CDR3: CASSSGTQPYEQYF. The DNA sequence reads TGTGCCAGCAGCTCCGGGACACAACCCTACGAGCAGTACTTC.